A selection of T cell receptor beta chains follows, all from one sample in a study of early T cells in non-severe SARS-CoV-2 infection. TCRdb reanalysed the 5' RACE reads using MiXCR and keeps one entry per CDR3 protein. Of just under 90,000 distinct CDR3 sequences in the sample, around 15% were seen once. Sequences were obtained from whole blood. All receptors come from an adult who was a healthcare worker with PCR-confirmed SARS-CoV-2 infection or an uninfected control (not recorded which). Both conserved end residues are part of each CDR3. The order of the fields is J gene, V gene, clone size, D gene, CDR3 DNA, CDR3 protein. The D gene is left open where the match is weak. Size values are once, few and many counts, or a class for expanded clones, and some rows have none.

>TRBJ1-1|TRBV29-1|-|-
TGCAGCGTTCCGGGGATGAACACTGAAGCTTTCTTT
CSVPGMNTEAFF
>TRBJ2-1|TRBV20-1|few|TRBD2
TGCAGTGCTTCTAGCGGGAGAGGCCACAATGAGCAGTTCTTC
CSASSGRGHNEQFF
>TRBJ1-1|TRBV20-1|few|-
TGCAGTGCTAGAGATCTTGCGGCGCTGGCTGAAGCTTTCTTT
CSARDLAALAEAFF
>TRBJ2-2|TRBV7-9|few|-
TGTGCCAGCAGCCCCGACCGCAGACTAGGGGCCGGGGAGCTGTTTTTT
CASSPDRRLGAGELFF
>TRBJ2-7|TRBV4-1|-|-
TGCGCCAGCAGCCAAGAACAGCCCTCCTACGAGCAGTACTTC
CASSQEQPSYEQYF
>TRBJ2-1|TRBV7-7|many|-
TGTGCCAGCAGCCCCCAGGCCCAGCGAGACAATGAGCAGTTCTTC
CASSPQAQRDNEQFF
>TRBJ2-1|TRBV14|-|-
TGTGCCAGCAGCCAAACGGGACGCCGAAGCTCCTACAATGAGCAGTTCTTC
CASSQTGRRSSYNEQFF
>TRBJ2-2|TRBV9|-|TRBD2
TGTGCCAGCAGCGGTAGGGGACTAGCGGGATTGGCCACCGGGGAGCTGTTTTTT
CASSGRGLAGLATGELFF
>TRBJ2-3|TRBV29-1|many|-
TGCAGCGTTGAACAGAACACAGATACGCAGTATTTT
CSVEQNTDTQYF
>TRBJ2-5|TRBV11-2|few|-
TGTGCCAGCAGCTCCTGGAGGGGCCAAGAGACCCAGTACTTC
CASSSWRGQETQYF
>TRBJ2-1|TRBV28|-|-
TGTGCCAGCAAAAAATGGGGGGCGCAGGGTGGGCAGTTCTTC
CASKKWGAQGGQFF
>TRBJ2-3|TRBV24-1|few|TRBD2
TGTGCCACCAGTGATGGCGGGAGGGTGGATACGCAGTATTTT
CATSDGGRVDTQYF
>TRBJ2-1|TRBV18|few|TRBD2
TGTGCCAGCTCACCGCTAGGACTAGCGGGAGGGAGGTCCTACAATGAGCAGTTCTTC
CASSPLGLAGGRSYNEQFF
>TRBJ2-1|TRBV20-1|-|TRBD2
TGCAGTGCTTATACGACTAGCGGGAGCTTCGATGAGCAGTTCTTC
CSAYTTSGSFDEQFF
>TRBJ1-2|TRBV5-6|few|-
TGTGCCAGCAGCCCAAACGTGGACGCGCAGAGGACCTTC
CASSPNVDAQRTF
>TRBJ1-2|TRBV3-1|-|-
TGTGCCAGCAGCGAGGGGGGCGCCTATGGCTACACCTTC
CASSEGGAYGYTF
>TRBJ2-7|TRBV28|-|TRBD2
TGTGCCAGCAGTGATTCACCGGGACTAGCCACCTACGAGCAGTACTTC
CASSDSPGLATYEQYF
>TRBJ2-1|TRBV5-1|few|-
TGCGCCAGCAAGGTAGACTTCAATGAGCAGTTCTTC
CASKVDFNEQFF
>TRBJ2-7|TRBV27|-|-
TGTGCCAGCAGGTCCCCCGGCTACGAGCAGTACTTC
CASRSPGYEQYF
>TRBJ2-3|TRBV7-2|-|TRBD2
TGTGCCAGCAGCCTTAGGGGAGGTAGCGGGAACTTGACAGATACGCAGTATTTT
CASSLRGGSGNLTDTQYF
>TRBJ2-7|TRBV6-5|many|TRBD1
TGTGCCAGCAGTTTACACAGACAGGGTAGTAGGTCCTACGAGCAGTACTTC
CASSLHRQGSRSYEQYF
>TRBJ1-6|TRBV7-8|few|-
TGTGCCAGCAGCCCAGGACGGGGGAGACCACCCCTCCACTTT
CASSPGRGRPPLHF
>TRBJ2-7|TRBV28|-|-
TGTGCCAGCACCCCCCTGAGGGGGGCGCGATCCTACGAGCAGTACTTC
CASTPLRGARSYEQYF
>TRBJ2-1|TRBV19|-|-
TGTGCCAGTAGTTTACGTTACAATGAGCAGTTCTTC
CASSLRYNEQFF
>TRBJ2-3|TRBV20-1|few|TRBD2
TGCAGTGCTAGAGATCCCGGCATAAGGAGCGGGAGGAGAGATACGCAGTATTTT
CSARDPGIRSGRRDTQYF
>TRBJ2-1|TRBV28|-|TRBD2
TGTGCCAGCAGTCCGGTAGCGGGAGTCAGGAATGAGCAGTTCTTC
CASSPVAGVRNEQFF
>TRBJ2-3|TRBV6-5|many|-
TGTGCCAGCAGTTTCGGCACTCCCTCCACAGATACGCAGTATTTT
CASSFGTPSTDTQYF
>TRBJ2-2|TRBV10-2|-|-
TGCGCCAGCAGTGAGGCCAGGAAAGGGAGCGGGGAGCTGTTTTTT
CASSEARKGSGELFF
>TRBJ1-5|TRBV4-1|-|TRBD1
TGCGCCAGCAGCCGGGGTCTCCTTTCCGGGACAGGACTTTTCGGAGGTCAGCCCCAGCATTTT
CASSRGLLSGTGLFGGQPQHF
>TRBJ1-2|TRBV2|-|TRBD1
TGTGCCAGCAAGGTCGACAGGGGTGATGGCTACACCTTC
CASKVDRGDGYTF
>TRBJ1-3|TRBV7-9|-|-
TGTGCCGGGCAGCTAGGTGGAAACACCATATATTTT
CAGQLGGNTIYF
>TRBJ2-1|TRBV6-1|many|-
TGTGCCAGCAGTTTGGACAGTTACAATGAGCAGTTCTTC
CASSLDSYNEQFF
>TRBJ2-3|TRBV27|few|-
TGTGCCAGCAGTCCTGGGGGGGGGCCAAGCACAGATACGCAGTATTTT
CASSPGGGPSTDTQYF
>TRBJ2-5|TRBV7-9|-|TRBD1
TGTGCCAGCAGCCCCGGGACAGGCGTGGAGACCCAGTACTTC
CASSPGTGVETQYF
>TRBJ2-1|TRBV11-2|few|TRBD1
TGTGCCAGCAGCTCCCGGACAGGGCATAGCCCCTACAATGAGCAGTTCTTC
CASSSRTGHSPYNEQFF
>TRBJ2-1|TRBV7-2|few|-
TGTGCCAGCAGCCCCCGATCCACACAGCAGTTCTTC
CASSPRSTQQFF
>TRBJ1-3|TRBV29-1|few|-
TGCAGCGTTGCGGACATTGACGGAAACACCATATATTTT
CSVADIDGNTIYF
>TRBJ2-5|TRBV3-1|few|-
TGTGCCAGCAGCCAACTAGAGACCCAGTACTTC
CASSQLETQYF
>TRBJ2-1|TRBV7-3|-|-
TGTGCCAGCAGCTCGGGGCCCCCCTCTAATGAGCAGTTCTTC
CASSSGPPSNEQFF
>TRBJ1-2|TRBV30|-|TRBD1
TGTGCCTGGAAGCTACAGGGGAACTATGGCTACACCTTC
CAWKLQGNYGYTF
>TRBJ2-7|TRBV6-5|few|TRBD2
TGTGCCAGCAGTTACTCGGGGGACTACCTCTACGAGCAGTACTTC
CASSYSGDYLYEQYF
>TRBJ2-1|TRBV2|-|TRBD1
TGTGCCAGCACTCCGGGACAGGGCGCCCTTAATGAGCAGTTCTTC
CASTPGQGALNEQFF
>TRBJ1-2|TRBV6-6|many|-
TGTGCCAGCAGTTACTCGAAGGGCGGGGATGGCTACACCTTC
CASSYSKGGDGYTF
>TRBJ2-7|TRBV11-3|-|-
TGTGCCAGCAGCACCAACACAGGGAGCTCCTACGAGCAGTACTTC
CASSTNTGSSYEQYF
>TRBJ1-1|TRBV30|many|-
TGTGCCTGGAGGACAGCCATGAACACTGAAGCTTTCTTT
CAWRTAMNTEAFF
>TRBJ2-3|TRBV18|-|TRBD1
TGTGCCAGCTCACCTCGACAGGGTAGCACAGATACGCAGTATTTT
CASSPRQGSTDTQYF
>TRBJ2-2|TRBV28|-|-
TGTGCCAGCAGCCATCCTGGTAACACCGGGGAGCTGTTTTTT
CASSHPGNTGELFF
>TRBJ1-4|TRBV12-3/TRBV12-4|-|-
TGTGCCAGCAGTTTTATGCGGAGGGGGTCTAATGAAAAACTGTTTTTT
CASSFMRRGSNEKLFF
>TRBJ1-1|TRBV10-3|-|-
TGTGCCATCAGTGACGACTTGAACACTGAAGCTTTCTTT
CAISDDLNTEAFF